This T cell receptor (beta chain) emerged from a study of control samples from healthy donors and cancer patients. This CDR3 region has 19 residues. Germline V gene sequence: CDR1 WSHSY, CDR2 SAAADI. Germline trimming cut 0 bases from V and 0 bases from J; bases unmatched to any gene: 9. Using immunoSEQ multiplex PCR, the repertoire was profiled, and TCRdb retains in-frame clones only, with some absent. The data hold around 78,000 clones, with 94% observed a single time. This clonotype was sampled from a young woman in good health. The sequencing sample was made of blood. The chain recombines TRBV10-2 with TRBJ1-4; 8 nucleotides align to TRBD1. The CDR3 sequence is CASSESYRGVRATNEKLFF. CDR3 sequence (DNA): TGCGCCAGCAGTGAGTCTTACAGGGGGGTTCGTGCAACTAATGAAAAACTGTTTTTT.